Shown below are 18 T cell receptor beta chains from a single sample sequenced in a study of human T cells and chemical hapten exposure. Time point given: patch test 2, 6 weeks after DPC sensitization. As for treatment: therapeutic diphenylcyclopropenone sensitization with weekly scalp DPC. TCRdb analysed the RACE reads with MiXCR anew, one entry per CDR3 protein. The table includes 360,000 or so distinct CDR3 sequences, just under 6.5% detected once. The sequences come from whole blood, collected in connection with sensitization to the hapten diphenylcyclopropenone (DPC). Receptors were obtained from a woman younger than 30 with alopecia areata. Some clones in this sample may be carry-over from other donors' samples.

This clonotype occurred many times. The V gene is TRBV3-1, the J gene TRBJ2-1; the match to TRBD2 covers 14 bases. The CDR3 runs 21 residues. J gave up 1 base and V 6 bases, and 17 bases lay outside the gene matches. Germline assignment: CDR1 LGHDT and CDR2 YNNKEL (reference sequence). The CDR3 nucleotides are TGTGCCAGCAGAAACAACCTCGGGACTAGCGGGGGTCCCGGGTCCTACAATGAGCAGTTCTTC. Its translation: CASRNNLGTSGGPGSYNEQFF.

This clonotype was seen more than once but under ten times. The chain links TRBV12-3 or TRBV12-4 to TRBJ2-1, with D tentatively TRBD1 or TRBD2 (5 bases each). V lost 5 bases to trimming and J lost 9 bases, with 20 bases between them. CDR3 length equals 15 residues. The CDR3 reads CASSPRGAEIGEQFF. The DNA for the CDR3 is TGTGCCAGCAGTCCCCGAGGGGCTGAGATAGGTGAGCAGTTCTTC.

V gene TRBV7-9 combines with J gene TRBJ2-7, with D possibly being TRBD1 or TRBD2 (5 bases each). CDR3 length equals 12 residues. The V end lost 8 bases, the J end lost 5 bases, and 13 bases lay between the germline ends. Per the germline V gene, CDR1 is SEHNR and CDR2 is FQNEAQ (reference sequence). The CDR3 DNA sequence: TGTGCCAGCGGGATAGGGGACCACGAGCAGTACTTC. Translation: CASGIGDHEQYF.

CDR3 loop: CAISEMGTEAFF. The CDR3 coding sequence is TGTGCCATCAGTGAGATGGGAACTGAAGCTTTCTTT. The chain recombines TRBV10-3 with TRBJ1-1; D remains unclear. CDR1 is ENHRY and CDR2 is SYGVKD in the germline V gene. The CDR3 is 12 amino acids. Trimming pared 2 bases from V and 5 bases from J, leaving 6 bases between.

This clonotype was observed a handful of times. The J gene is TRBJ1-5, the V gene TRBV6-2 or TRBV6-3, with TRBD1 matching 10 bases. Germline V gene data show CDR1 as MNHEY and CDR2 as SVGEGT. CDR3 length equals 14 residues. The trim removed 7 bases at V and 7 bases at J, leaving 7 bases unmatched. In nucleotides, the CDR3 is TGTGCCAGCAATAGAGGACAGGGGGGACAGCCCCAGCATTTT. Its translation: CASNRGQGGQPQHF.

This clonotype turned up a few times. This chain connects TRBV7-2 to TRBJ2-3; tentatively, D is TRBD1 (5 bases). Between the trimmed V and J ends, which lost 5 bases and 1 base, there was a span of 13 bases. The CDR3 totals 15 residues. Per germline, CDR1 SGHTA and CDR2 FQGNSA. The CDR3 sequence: CASSQPGIGTDTQYF. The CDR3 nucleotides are TGTGCCAGCAGCCAACCAGGGATAGGCACAGATACGCAGTATTTT.

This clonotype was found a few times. The CDR3 protein is CASSPLAGAAKDTEAFF. CDR3 coding DNA: TGTGCCAGCAGCCCCCTGGCGGGGGCGGCGAAGGACACTGAAGCTTTCTTT. The chain joins TRBV14 to TRBJ1-1; perhaps TRBD1 as D (6 bases). The germline V and J ends were trimmed by 4 bases and 3 bases, with 21 bases remaining between them. This CDR3 spans 17 amino acids. CDR1 is SGHDN, CDR2 FVKESK, per germline.

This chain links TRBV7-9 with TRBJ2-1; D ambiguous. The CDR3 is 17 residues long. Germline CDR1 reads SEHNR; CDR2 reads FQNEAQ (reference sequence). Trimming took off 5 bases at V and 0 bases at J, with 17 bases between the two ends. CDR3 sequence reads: CASSENLGISSYNEQFF. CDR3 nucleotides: TGTGCCAGCAGCGAAAATCTAGGTATTAGCTCCTACAATGAGCAGTTCTTC.

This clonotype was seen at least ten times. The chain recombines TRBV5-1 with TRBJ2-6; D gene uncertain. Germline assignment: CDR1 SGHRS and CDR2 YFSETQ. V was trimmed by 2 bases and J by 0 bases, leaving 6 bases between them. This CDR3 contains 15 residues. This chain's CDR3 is CASSLGNSGANVLTF. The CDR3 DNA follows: TGCGCCAGCAGCTTAGGGAACTCTGGGGCCAACGTCCTGACTTTC.

Written as DNA, the CDR3 is TGTGCCAGCAGGGCCTCCTCGAGGGATACGCAGTATTTT. Translated, it gives CASRASSRDTQYF. The chain recombines TRBV2 with TRBJ2-3; D unclear. V was clipped by 6 bases and J by 6 bases, with 13 bases between them. Germline V gene lookup returns CDR1 SNHLY and CDR2 FYNNEI. The CDR3 totals 13 residues.

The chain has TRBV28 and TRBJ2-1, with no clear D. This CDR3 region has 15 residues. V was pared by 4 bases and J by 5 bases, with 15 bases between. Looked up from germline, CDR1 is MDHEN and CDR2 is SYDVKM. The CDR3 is CASSSTGLINNEQFF. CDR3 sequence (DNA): TGTGCCAGCAGTTCTACCGGGCTAATCAACAATGAGCAGTTCTTC.

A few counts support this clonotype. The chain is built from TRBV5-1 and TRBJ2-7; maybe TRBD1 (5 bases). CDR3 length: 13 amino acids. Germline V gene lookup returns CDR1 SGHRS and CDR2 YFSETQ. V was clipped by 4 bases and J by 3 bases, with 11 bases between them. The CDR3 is CASSLRTGYEQYF. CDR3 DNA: TGCGCCAGCAGCCTTCGAACAGGCTACGAGCAGTACTTC.

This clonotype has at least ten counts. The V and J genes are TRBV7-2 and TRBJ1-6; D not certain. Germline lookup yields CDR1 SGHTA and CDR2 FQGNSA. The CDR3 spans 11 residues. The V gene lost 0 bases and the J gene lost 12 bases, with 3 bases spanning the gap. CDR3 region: CASSLAGPLHF. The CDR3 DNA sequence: TGTGCCAGCAGCTTAGCAGGACCCCTCCACTTT.

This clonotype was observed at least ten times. CDR3 loop: CASSPFVLAGESSYNEQFF. DNA for the CDR3: TGTGCCAGCAGCCCTTTCGTACTAGCGGGGGAAAGCTCCTACAATGAGCAGTTCTTC. V usage is TRBV12-3 or TRBV12-4 and J usage is TRBJ2-1; 11 nucleotides match TRBD2. Trimming removed 6 bases from V and 0 bases from J; junction bases left unmatched: 13. The CDR3 is 19 amino acids.

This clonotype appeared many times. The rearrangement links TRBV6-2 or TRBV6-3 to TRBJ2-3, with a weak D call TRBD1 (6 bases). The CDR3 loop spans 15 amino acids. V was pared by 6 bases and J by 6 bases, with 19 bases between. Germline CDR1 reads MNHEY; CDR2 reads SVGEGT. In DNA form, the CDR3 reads TGTGCCAGCAGACCGGGACACCAAGATATGGATACGCAGTATTTT. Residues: CASRPGHQDMDTQYF.

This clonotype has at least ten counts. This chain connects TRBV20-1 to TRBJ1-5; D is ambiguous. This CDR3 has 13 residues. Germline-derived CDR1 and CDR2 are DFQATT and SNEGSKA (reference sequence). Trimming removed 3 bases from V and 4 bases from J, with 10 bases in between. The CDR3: CSARESPNQPQHF. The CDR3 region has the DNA TGCAGTGCTAGGGAGTCCCCAAATCAGCCCCAGCATTTT.

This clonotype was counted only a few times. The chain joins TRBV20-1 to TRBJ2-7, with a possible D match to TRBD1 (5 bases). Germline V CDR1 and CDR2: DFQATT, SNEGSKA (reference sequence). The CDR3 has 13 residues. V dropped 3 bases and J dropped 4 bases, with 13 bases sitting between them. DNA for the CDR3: TGCAGTGCTAGTCCCATCAGGGCTTACGAGCAGTACTTC. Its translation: CSASPIRAYEQYF.

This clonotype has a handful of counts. The CDR3 DNA follows: TGTGCCAGCAGCCATGGACTAGCGGGGGCACCTTCCTACGAGCAGTACTTC. Amino acids: CASSHGLAGAPSYEQYF. This chain uses TRBV5-5 with TRBJ2-7, with 13 positions matching TRBD2. This CDR3 has 17 amino acids. With V trimmed by 4 bases and J by 1 base, 8 bases remained unmatched. CDR1 and CDR2 (germline): SGHKS, YYEKEE (reference sequence).